One sample yielded the 19 T cell receptor beta chains listed below, sequenced in a study of T cell responses to AZD1222 COVID-19 vaccine. Only in-frame clones appear in the TCRdb table, and some are missing; sequencing was by immunoSEQ multiplex PCR. The repertoire consists of fewer than 130,000 clones, with about 95% occurring once and the leading ten covering approximately 2.2%. Source: peripheral blood, taken on day 0 of AZD1222 vaccination. The receptors here all came from an adult in good health.

V is TRBV25-1 and J is TRBJ1-3, with unresolved D. CDR3 length equals 15 residues. The germline V and J ends were trimmed by 1 base and 2 bases, with 9 bases remaining between them. Per the germline V gene, CDR1 is MGHDK and CDR2 is SYGVNS. Here the CDR3 reads CASSESDGPGNTIYF. The CDR3 DNA follows: TGTGCCAGCAGTGAATCGGATGGTCCTGGAAACACCATATATTTT.

The chain carries TRBV29-1 and TRBJ2-1; a possible D gene is TRBD2 (6 bases). Germline V CDR1 and CDR2: SQVTM, ANQGSEA. This CDR3 region has 13 residues. The V end lost 5 bases, the J end lost 1 base, and 9 bases lay between the germline ends. The CDR3 DNA reads as TGCAGCGTTCCCGCGGGGTCCTACAATGAGCAGTTCTTC. It specifies CSVPAGSYNEQFF.

The J gene is TRBJ2-5, the V gene TRBV4-3; 8 bases agree with TRBD2. V lost 1 base to trimming and J lost 1 base; unmatched junction nucleotides: 5. Germline assignment: CDR1 LGHNA and CDR2 YSLEER. CDR3 length equals 16 residues. The DNA of the CDR3 is TGCGCCAGCAGCCAAGCTGGTGCGGGGGGCCAAGAGACCCAGTACTTC. It translates to CASSQAGAGGQETQYF.

V gene TRBV7-8 combines with J gene TRBJ2-2, with 7 bases identical to TRBD2. Germline values: CDR1 SGHVS, CDR2 FQNEAQ. This CDR3 has 16 amino acids. Losses at the gene ends were 2 bases for V and 3 bases for J; bases not matched to a gene: 6. CDR3 region: CASSLRVGGYTGELFF. CDR3 nucleotides: TGTGCCAGCAGCTTACGAGTGGGAGGGTACACCGGGGAGCTGTTTTTT.

This clone appeared once. The J gene is TRBJ2-7, the V gene TRBV19, with 7 bases lining up with TRBD2. Germline V CDR1 and CDR2: LNHDA, SQIVND (reference sequence). Trimming cost V 1 base and J 7 bases; bases outside gene matches: 1. The CDR3 is 12 amino acids. CDR3 in DNA: TGTGCCAGTAGTATAGGGCGGGGGGAGCAGTACTTC. Translating gives CASSIGRGEQYF.

The chain carries TRBV28 and TRBJ1-1; the D gene is possibly TRBD1 (5 bases). The CDR3 covers 15 residues. Germline V CDR1 and CDR2: MDHEN, SYDVKM. Trimming took 3 bases from V and 5 from J, leaving 16 bases between them. CDR3 loop: CASSLPGSGLTEAFF. The DNA of the CDR3 is TGTGCCAGCAGTTTGCCAGGGAGCGGCTTGACTGAAGCTTTCTTT.

Turning to this clone: The germline gene is not matched at one end of the junction; a read error may be the cause. The chain couples TRBV7-7 to TRBJ2-7; maybe TRBD1 (6 bases). CDR1 and CDR2 from the germline V gene are SSHAT and FNYEAQ (reference sequence). CDR3 length: 13 amino acids. Written as DNA, the CDR3 is TGTGCTAGCAGCTTAGTGGGGGCAGACGAGCAGTACTTC. This translates into CASSLVGADEQYF.

The rearrangement uses TRBV11-3 and TRBJ2-1; 9 bases align to TRBD2. The CDR3 is 16 amino acids. After removal of 2 bases from V and 3 bases from J, the junction contained 5 bases not matched to a gene. Germline values: CDR1 SGHNT, CDR2 YENEEA. CDR3 residues: CASSLRIAGVYNEQFF. For the CDR3, the DNA is TGTGCCAGCAGCTTAAGAATAGCGGGGGTCTACAATGAGCAGTTCTTC. The full variable domain, rest sourced from reference TRBV11-3 and TRBJ2-1, is EAGVVQSPRYKIIEKKQPVAFWCNPISGHNTLYWYLQNLGQGPELLIRYENEEAVDDSQLPKDRFSAERLKGVDSTLKIQPAELGDSAVYLCASSLRIAGVYNEQFFGPGTRLTVL.

The chain has TRBV6-5 and TRBJ1-5, with 8 nucleotides matching TRBD1. This CDR3 spans 15 amino acids. Germline lookup yields CDR1 MNHEY and CDR2 SVGAGI. Trimming took 7 bases from V and 1 from J; bases not matched to a gene: 6. CDR3 nucleotide sequence: TGTGCCAGCACCCCGGACAGGGCGAGCAATCAGCCCCAGCATTTT. Protein sequence: CASTPDRASNQPQHF.

V is TRBV19 and J is TRBJ2-2; TRBD2 matches at 9 bases. The CDR3 covers 15 residues. The V gene end was trimmed by 3 bases and the J gene end by 5 bases; junction bases not matched to a gene: 4. From germline, CDR1 is LNHDA and CDR2 SQIVND (reference sequence). CDR3 region: CASSMMSGGTGELFF. In DNA form, the CDR3 reads TGTGCCAGTAGTATGATGAGCGGGGGGACCGGGGAGCTGTTTTTT.

The rearrangement links TRBV7-9 to TRBJ2-2, with D perhaps TRBD1 (5 bases). CDR3 size: 15 residues. Trimming took off 5 bases at V and 2 bases at J, with 12 bases between the two ends. CDR1 and CDR2 (germline): SEHNR, FQNEAQ (reference sequence). CDR3 nucleotides: TGTGCCAGCAGCCCAGGGCACCAAAACACCGGGGAGCTGTTTTTT. Residues: CASSPGHQNTGELFF. The full variable domain, its missing parts supplied by reference TRBV7-9 and TRBJ2-2, is DTGVSQNPRHKITKRGQNVTFRCDPISEHNRLYWYRQTLGQGPEFLTYFQNEAQLEKSRLLSDRFSAERPKGSFSTLEIQRTEQGDSAMYLCASSPGHQNTGELFFGEGSRLTVL.

This chain uses TRBV28 with TRBJ2-1; 10 nucleotides align to TRBD2. The CDR3 is 17 amino acids. Germline V lookup: CDR1 MDHEN, CDR2 SYDVKM. Germline trimming cut 8 bases from V and 6 bases from J; bases unmatched to any gene: 16. The CDR3 loop is CASGASGRASPLNEQFF. CDR3 DNA sequence: TGTGCCAGCGGCGCCAGCGGGAGGGCTAGTCCCCTCAATGAGCAGTTCTTC.

The V and J genes are TRBV19 and TRBJ2-7; the match to TRBD2 covers 10 bases. The CDR3 is made up of 15 amino acids. V shed 1 base, J shed 6 bases, and the junction held 6 bases outside the gene matches. In germline, CDR1 is LNHDA, CDR2 SQIVND (reference sequence). The CDR3 nucleotides are TGTGCCAGTAGTATAGGCGGGACTAGCGCTCGCGAGCAGTACTTC. It codes for CASSIGGTSAREQYF. Variable domain in full (rest from reference TRBV19 and TRBJ2-7): DGGITQSPKYLFRKEGQNVTLSCEQNLNHDAMYWYRQDPGQGLRLIYYSQIVNDFQKGDIAEGYSVSREKKESFPLTVTSAQKNPTAFYLCASSIGGTSAREQYFGPGTRLTVT.

The chain uses TRBV28 and TRBJ1-2; no firm D call. Germline V gene lookup returns CDR1 MDHEN and CDR2 SYDVKM. Deletions cut 3 bases from V and 6 bases from J, with 14 bases between. The CDR3 has 14 amino acids. CDR3 nucleotides: TGTGCCAGCAGTTTTCGCCGCGGAGGGAATGGCTACACCTTC. Protein sequence: CASSFRRGGNGYTF.

The J gene is TRBJ2-7, the V gene TRBV9; weak D call: TRBD2 (5 bases). CDR1 SGDLS and CDR2 YYNGEE come from the germline V gene. This CDR3 contains 14 residues. Between the trimmed V and J ends, which lost 3 bases and 2 bases, there was a span of 12 bases. CDR3 sequence reads: CASSALERAYEQYF. Written as DNA, the CDR3 is TGTGCCAGCAGCGCGCTTGAGAGGGCCTACGAGCAGTACTTC.

V gene TRBV3-1 (or the pseudogene TRBV3-2) combines with J gene TRBJ1-5; D remains unclear. The CDR3 consists of 15 residues. The germline V gene has CDR1 LGHDT and CDR2 YNNKEL (reference sequence). Trimming removed 6 bases from V and 3 bases from J, with 15 bases in between. CDR3 residues: CASSAGAKINQPQHF. Here the CDR3 DNA reads TGTGCCAGCAGTGCAGGAGCTAAGATCAATCAGCCCCAGCATTTT.

This clone was counted a few times. The chain recombines TRBV7-9 with TRBJ2-1; 8 bases map to TRBD1. The J segment lost 6 bases and the V segment lost 5 bases, leaving 9 bases of the junction unmatched. CDR1 SEHNR and CDR2 FQNEAQ come from the germline V gene (reference sequence). The CDR3 length is 15 residues. The CDR3 nucleotides are TGTGCCAGCAGCCCCCAGGGGGCAAGGGGCAATGAGCAGTTCTTC. As protein: CASSPQGARGNEQFF. Variable domain in full (rest from reference TRBV7-9 and TRBJ2-1): DTGVSQNPRHKITKRGQNVTFRCDPISEHNRLYWYRQTLGQGPEFLTYFQNEAQLEKSRLLSDRFSAERPKGSFSTLEIQRTEQGDSAMYLCASSPQGARGNEQFFGPGTRLTVL.

The gene calls are TRBV18 and TRBJ1-3; D ambiguous. The ends were cut back, 3 bases at V and 0 bases at J, with 15 bases in the middle. The CDR3 loop spans 17 amino acids. Germline values: CDR1 KGHSH, CDR2 LQKENI. CDR3 sequence: CASSPFMKGSSGNTIYF. CDR3 DNA: TGTGCCAGCTCACCGTTCATGAAAGGCAGCTCTGGAAACACCATATATTTT.

This clone came up once. The CDR3 DNA follows: TGCGCCAGCAGCTGGATTGGTGGATCGAGCACAGATACGCAGTATTTT. Residues: CASSWIGGSSTDTQYF. The J gene is TRBJ2-3, the V gene TRBV5-1; D not resolved. The CDR3 spans 16 residues. V was shortened by 3 bases and J by 0 bases, with 14 bases between the two germline ends. Germline V gene lookup returns CDR1 SGHRS and CDR2 YFSETQ.